Listed below are T cell receptor beta chains from one sample, sequenced in a study of graft-versus-host responses after intestinal transplantation. TCRdb keeps only in-frame clones here, not all; method: immunoSEQ multiplex PCR. The sample holds about 89,000 clones, about 94% seen once. Which antigens these TCRs recognize remains unknown. The sample here was unstimulated CD4+ T cells sorted from spleen or lymph node cells, taken before transplant. These receptors originate from a human donor who was the organ donor for an intestinal transplant. CDR3s include the opening cysteine and the closing phenylalanine or tryptophan. Each record gives: clone size, D gene, V gene, J gene, CDR3 protein, CDR3 DNA. The D gene is left open where the match is weak. Clone size appears in some rows only: once, few, many, or a class for an expanded clone.

clone_size: NA; d_call: TRBD1; v_call: TRBV28; j_call: TRBJ2-7; cdr3_aa: CASTQETGIDEQYF; cdr3_nt: TGTGCCAGCACCCAGGAGACAGGGATCGACGAGCAGTACTTC
clone_size: NA; d_call: NA; v_call: TRBV29-1; j_call: TRBJ1-2; cdr3_aa: CSVLVGEGYTF; cdr3_nt: TGCAGCGTTTTAGTGGGTGAGGGCTACACCTTC
clone_size: NA; d_call: NA; v_call: TRBV11-2; j_call: TRBJ1-6; cdr3_aa: CASSFEDSYNSPLHF; cdr3_nt: TGTGCCAGCAGCTTTGAAGACAGTTATAATTCACCCCTCCACTTT
clone_size: once; d_call: TRBD2; v_call: TRBV19; j_call: TRBJ2-1; cdr3_aa: CASRVSSLAGASYNEQFF; cdr3_nt: TGTGCCAGTAGAGTATCCTCACTAGCGGGGGCCTCCTACAATGAGCAGTTCTTC
clone_size: NA; d_call: NA; v_call: TRBV27; j_call: TRBJ2-4; cdr3_aa: CASSLSGANIQYF; cdr3_nt: TGTGCCAGCAGTTTATCGGGGGCAAACATTCAGTACTTC
clone_size: NA; d_call: TRBD2; v_call: TRBV4-2; j_call: TRBJ2-1; cdr3_aa: CASSPGTSGDGRSGFF; cdr3_nt: TGTGCCAGCAGCCCCGGCACTAGCGGGGACGGACGATCCGGGTTCTTC
clone_size: NA; d_call: TRBD2; v_call: TRBV9; j_call: TRBJ2-1; cdr3_aa: CASSVASGGANEQFF; cdr3_nt: TGTGCCAGCAGCGTAGCTAGCGGGGGGGCCAATGAGCAGTTCTTC
clone_size: NA; d_call: TRBD2; v_call: TRBV4-1; j_call: TRBJ2-1; cdr3_aa: CASIYDPGGSGGYNEQFF; cdr3_nt: TGCGCCAGCATCTACGACCCGGGGGGTAGCGGGGGCTACAATGAGCAGTTCTTC
clone_size: NA; d_call: NA; v_call: TRBV7-9; j_call: TRBJ1-2; cdr3_aa: CASHDEGFGNYGYTF; cdr3_nt: TGTGCCAGCCATGACGAGGGATTCGGTAACTATGGCTACACCTTC
clone_size: NA; d_call: NA; v_call: TRBV5-4; j_call: TRBJ1-1; cdr3_aa: CASSLQGVGRNTEAFF; cdr3_nt: TGTGCCAGCAGCTTGCAAGGTGTAGGAAGGAACACTGAAGCTTTCTTT
clone_size: NA; d_call: NA; v_call: TRBV7-9; j_call: TRBJ2-7; cdr3_aa: CASSLVGAEQYF; cdr3_nt: TGTGCCAGCAGCTTAGTAGGGGCCGAGCAGTACTTC
clone_size: NA; d_call: TRBD1; v_call: TRBV19; j_call: TRBJ1-5; cdr3_aa: CASSPPFITGAYSNQPQHF; cdr3_nt: TGTGCCAGTAGTCCCCCCTTTATTACAGGGGCGTATAGCAATCAGCCCCAGCATTTT
clone_size: NA; d_call: TRBD2; v_call: TRBV6-1; j_call: TRBJ2-5; cdr3_aa: CASSVGGLAGLETQYF; cdr3_nt: TGTGCCAGCAGTGTCGGGGGACTAGCGGGTTTAGAGACCCAGTACTTC
clone_size: NA; d_call: NA; v_call: TRBV6-5; j_call: TRBJ1-1; cdr3_aa: CASRDQQNTEAFF; cdr3_nt: TGTGCCAGCAGGGACCAGCAGAACACTGAAGCTTTCTTT
clone_size: NA; d_call: NA; v_call: TRBV11-2; j_call: TRBJ2-7; cdr3_aa: CASSLRPEDSEQYF; cdr3_nt: TGTGCCAGCAGCCTCCGTCCGGAGGACAGCGAGCAGTACTTC
clone_size: NA; d_call: NA; v_call: TRBV11-3; j_call: TRBJ2-1; cdr3_aa: CAISDGSYNEQFF; cdr3_nt: TGTGCCATATCGGACGGCTCCTACAATGAGCAGTTCTTC
clone_size: NA; d_call: NA; v_call: TRBV28; j_call: TRBJ2-4; cdr3_aa: CASSLGQGGKNIQYF; cdr3_nt: TGTGCCAGCAGTTTAGGACAGGGAGGGAAAAACATTCAGTACTTC
clone_size: NA; d_call: TRBD2; v_call: TRBV9; j_call: TRBJ2-1; cdr3_aa: CASSIGGGAWYNEQFF; cdr3_nt: TGTGCCAGCAGCATTGGCGGGGGGGCCTGGTACAATGAGCAGTTCTTC
clone_size: NA; d_call: NA; v_call: TRBV7-2; j_call: TRBJ2-1; cdr3_aa: CASSQRPLSLDEQFF; cdr3_nt: TGTGCCAGCAGCCAACGACCCCTTTCTCTAGATGAGCAGTTCTTC
clone_size: NA; d_call: TRBD1; v_call: TRBV9; j_call: TRBJ1-1; cdr3_aa: CASSVASTGIGTEAFF; cdr3_nt: TGTGCCAGCAGCGTTGCTTCGACAGGGATCGGGACTGAAGCTTTCTTT
clone_size: once; d_call: TRBD1; v_call: TRBV7-9; j_call: TRBJ1-3; cdr3_aa: CASSLTQPGRGNTIYF; cdr3_nt: TGTGCCAGCAGCTTAACTCAACCCGGCAGGGGGAACACCATATATTTT
clone_size: NA; d_call: NA; v_call: TRBV15; j_call: TRBJ2-3; cdr3_aa: CATSRDPGDTQYF; cdr3_nt: TGTGCCACCAGCAGAGATCCAGGAGATACGCAGTATTTT
clone_size: NA; d_call: NA; v_call: TRBV9; j_call: TRBJ2-1; cdr3_aa: CASSQGSNNEQFF; cdr3_nt: TGTGCCAGCAGCCAGGGGAGCAACAATGAGCAGTTCTTC
clone_size: NA; d_call: TRBD1; v_call: TRBV14; j_call: TRBJ2-1; cdr3_aa: CASSQEGRPGQGHNEQFF; cdr3_nt: TGTGCCAGCAGCCAAGAAGGGAGACCGGGACAGGGGCACAATGAGCAGTTCTTC
clone_size: NA; d_call: NA; v_call: TRBV6-5; j_call: TRBJ2-2; cdr3_aa: CASSSGLVTTAGELFF; cdr3_nt: TGTGCCAGCAGTTCTGGGCTTGTCACGACAGCCGGGGAGCTGTTTTTT
clone_size: NA; d_call: NA; v_call: TRBV7-2; j_call: TRBJ1-1; cdr3_aa: CASSPMGAATEAFF; cdr3_nt: TGTGCCAGCAGCCCCATGGGGGCGGCCACTGAAGCTTTCTTT